The rows below give T cell receptor beta chains drawn from one sample of a study of T cells in Graves' hyperthyroidism and ophthalmopathy. TCRdb fed the multiplex PCR reads into MiXCR, producing one record per CDR3 protein. The sample yields about 600,000 distinct CDR3 sequences, approximately 16% seen once. What was sequenced was blood. The receptors stem from a middle-aged woman with Graves' ophthalmopathy. The conserved cysteine and the conserved F or W are not part of the CDR3 here. The D gene is left open where the match is weak. Clone size, where shown, is once, few, many, or a class for clones that have expanded.

v_gene,j_gene,d_gene,abundance,CDR3aa
TRBV27,TRBJ2-2,TRBD1,.,ASRGTVNAGELF
TRBV9,TRBJ2-1,TRBD2,.,ASSVGSGIDEQF
TRBV6-5,TRBJ1-1,.,many,ASSYSSVNTEAF
TRBV19,TRBJ2-3,.,few,ASSPRVMQGDTQY
TRBV2,TRBJ1-6,.,many,ASSSTDAYNSPLH
TRBV6-1,TRBJ2-5,TRBD2,.,ASTRTRGETQH
TRBV20-1,TRBJ1-2,.,few,SARYDSGYGYT
TRBV11-2,TRBJ2-3,.,few,ASSFFGGPDTQY
TRBV6-1,TRBJ1-1,.,.,ASKQNTEAF
TRBV15,TRBJ2-3,.,few,ATSSYREEIDTQY
TRBV6-1,TRBJ2-7,.,many,ASSEAADLSFYEQY
TRBV2,TRBJ2-7,TRBD2,many,ASSGTSGSEQY
TRBV28,TRBJ2-7,.,once,ASSLTGHYEQY
TRBV20-1,TRBJ1-6,.,many,SAETAGRDVSPLH
TRBV7-9,TRBJ2-2,.,.,ASSPGPPASGNTGELF
TRBV28,TRBJ2-3,TRBD2,many,ASSPAGTSGSSADTQY
TRBV30,TRBJ2-7,.,many,AWSVGPGTYEQY
TRBV5-1,TRBJ2-5,.,few,ASSMRRRTSGETQY
TRBV20-1,TRBJ2-7,TRBD2,many,SAMGLAGSYEQY
TRBV11-2,TRBJ2-5,.,many,ASARAETQY
TRBV27,TRBJ2-7,.,many,ASSLAAGNPYEQY
TRBV5-6,TRBJ2-2,TRBD2,.,ASTEAGVYTGELF
TRBV19,TRBJ1-1,TRBD1,.,ASSARQGASEAF
TRBV5-6,TRBJ2-3,.,few,ASSSLDFTDTQY
TRBV20-1,TRBJ1-2,.,many,SARDGGGYGYT
TRBV10-3,TRBJ2-1,TRBD2,.,AISPGTSNEQF
TRBV19,TRBJ2-3,.,few,ASSQLRTDTQY
TRBV20-1,TRBJ2-1,.,few,SESRGEGLDNEQF
TRBV7-8,TRBJ2-7,.,few,ASSLSSSVWYEQY
TRBV5-5,TRBJ1-2,.,.,ASSLGPGPLNYGYT
TRBV5-1,TRBJ2-7,TRBD2,many,ASSLGAGGEQY
TRBV30,TRBJ1-5,TRBD1,many,AWRTGQPNQPQH
TRBV28,TRBJ1-5,TRBD1,many,ASSLPRGRNQPQH
TRBV10-3,TRBJ1-1,.,few,AITRGAGAMNTEAF
TRBV28,TRBJ2-7,.,many,ASSPVRGRVSYEQY
TRBV11-2,TRBJ2-5,.,.,ASSLQGYGTQY
TRBV5-1,TRBJ2-7,TRBD2,.,ASSYRPGLAGGYEQY
TRBV28,TRBJ2-7,TRBD1,.,AMVPGQGSSYGQY
TRBV2,TRBJ1-6,TRBD1,many,ASSWGQGYSPLH
TRBV7-9,TRBJ1-2,.,.,ASSSSEVQAINPNYGYT
TRBV29-1,TRBJ2-7,.,.,SVTNTGSYEQY
TRBV2,TRBJ1-2,.,few,ASKNLTGPSVANYGYT
TRBV30,TRBJ1-1,.,many,ARTQVLDTEAF
TRBV6-1,TRBJ2-3,.,.,ASYGMGAADTQY
TRBV27,TRBJ2-7,.,many,ASTPLGGRSAEQY
TRBV20-1,TRBJ2-3,TRBD2,.,SAHLAGGLDTQY